Sequencing of this T cell receptor beta chain was carried out in a study of T cell responses to AZD1222 COVID-19 vaccine. Study findings and constraints: With dominance at 160-218 and 743-854, vaccine-associated CD4 TCRs spanned spike. Unmutated variant regions are reportedly the target of nearly half of TCRs that are spike-specific. Females outnumbered males among donors, who were mostly white British; clonal diversity was possibly underestimated. Baseline serology detected seropositivity in only six AZD1222 recipients.

Clones were sequenced by immunoSEQ multiplex PCR, and TCRdb holds only the in-frame ones, with some missing. The sample has some 140,000 clones; 80% to 90% are singletons. The CDR3 runs to 17 residues. The V segment lost 4 bases and the J segment 4 bases; nucleotides outside the gene matches: 11. CDR1 is SGHRS, CDR2 YFSETQ, per germline. As regards this clone: What it binds is not known.

The origin of this receptor is an adult in good health. The V gene is TRBV5-1, the J gene TRBJ2-5, with 12 bases matching TRBD2. The sample was peripheral blood, taken on day 0 of AZD1222 vaccination. The CDR3: CASSTGLETSGRETQYF. Written as DNA, the CDR3 is TGCGCCAGCAGCACAGGACTTGAGACTAGCGGGAGAGAGACCCAGTACTTC.